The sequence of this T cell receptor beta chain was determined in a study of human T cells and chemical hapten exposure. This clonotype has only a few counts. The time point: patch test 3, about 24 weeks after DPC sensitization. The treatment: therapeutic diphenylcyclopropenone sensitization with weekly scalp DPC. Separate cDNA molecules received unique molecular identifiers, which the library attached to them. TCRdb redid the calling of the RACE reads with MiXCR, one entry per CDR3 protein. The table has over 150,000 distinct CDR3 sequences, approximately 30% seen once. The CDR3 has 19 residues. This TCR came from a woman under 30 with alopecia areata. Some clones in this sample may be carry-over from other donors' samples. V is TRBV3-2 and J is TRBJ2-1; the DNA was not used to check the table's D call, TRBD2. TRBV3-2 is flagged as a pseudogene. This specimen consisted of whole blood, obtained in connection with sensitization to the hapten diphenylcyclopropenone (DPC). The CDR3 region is CASSQDSSGRACRTCEQFF. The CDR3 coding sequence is TGTGCCAGCAGCCAAGATAGTAGCGGGAGGGCCTGTCGAACTTGTGAGCAGTTCTTC.